The clone carrying this TCR beta chain was seen once. Its antigen is as yet unknown. Unstimulated subsets comprising naive, memory, effector memory and TEMRA cells were sequenced in a few donor pairs. The sample belongs to a study of siplizumab effects on memory and regulatory T cells. Study-level results: Unstimulated subsets accounted for the mapping of only a minor share of the clones that were alloreactive. Apparently more diverse than memory cells, naive T cells also seemed major alloresponse contributors. Siplizumab gave mappable alloreactive CD4+ clones an average Treg-derived fraction of under 75%, against 25% to 30% in controls.

The CDR3 totals 15 residues. From germline, CDR1 is LNHDA and CDR2 SQIVND (reference sequence). The V and J ends lost 3 bases and 6 bases, in that order; junction bases with no gene match: 7. Clones were read by immunoSEQ multiplex PCR, and TCRdb kept only the in-frame ones, dropping some. There are about 66,000 clones in the sample; 90% to 97% occur only once, and 0.095% lies in the top ten. Source material: naive CD8+ T cells sorted from blood. The genes are TRBV19 and TRBJ2-3, with 9 bases that match TRBD2. The clonotype was recovered from a human donor in good health. The CDR3 DNA follows: TGTGCCAGTAGTATTTATAGCGGGGGATCGGATACGCAGTATTTT. Its protein product is CASSIYSGGSDTQYF.